The present TCR beta chain was sequenced within a study of blood T cell repertoires in COVID-19. As for the study in general: Whether acute or convalescent, the COVID-19 samples came from the United States, Italy and Spain. Sources were T cells, B-cell-depleted T cells, or PBMCs; the material itself was cDNA or gDNA.

The sample holds one count of this clone. In the source study's methods: Using reference gene primer amplification, nucleated cell counts were estimated. The repertoire was sequenced with immunoSEQ multiplex PCR; TCRdb's copy has only in-frame clones and lacks some. The D gene and trimming were derived from the DNA, and the V and J assignments and clone size from that table. In the table there are 70,000 or so clones, 90% to 95% of which are singletons. Germline values: CDR1 MGHRA, CDR2 YSYEKL. This CDR3 has 17 residues. Trimming pared 1 base from V and 8 bases from J, leaving 21 bases between. The rearrangement joins TRBV4-1 to TRBJ1-5; unclear D gene. The sequenced material came from peripheral blood. The sequence was collected from a human donor in a cohort sampled during active COVID-19. Written as DNA, the CDR3 is TGCGCCAGCAGCCAAGGGACCCCGCGGGCGGATATCAAGCCCCAGCATTTT. Translating it yields CASSQGTPRADIKPQHF.